In its sample, the clone carrying this TCR beta chain was seen a few times. These data come from a study of T cells after yellow fever vaccination. The length of the CDR3 is 12 residues. Germline V lookup: CDR1 DFQATT, CDR2 SNEGSKA (reference sequence). Trimming took 0 bases from V and 8 from J, leaving 7 bases between them. Template switching with 5'RACE generated the TCR cDNA and added a universal primer site and UMIs. TCRdb used MiXCR to reprocess the 5' RACE reads, holding one entry per CDR3 protein. The table includes some 300,000 distinct CDR3 sequences, roughly 7.5% detected once. This receptor was identified in a man between 18 and 29 years old who received the YFV17D yellow fever vaccine. The sample here was PBMCs, taken more than 40 days after the first yellow fever vaccination. The genes are TRBV20-1 and TRBJ1-4; D ambiguous. CDR3 region: CSARDVLEKLFF. The CDR3 coding sequence is TGCAGTGCTAGAGATGTTTTGGAAAAACTGTTTTTT.